This section outlines one TCR beta chain sequence together with its context. Its antigen is not known. This PCR relied on a set of 60 Vbeta primers and 13 Jbeta primers. Sequencing used immunoSEQ multiplex PCR; TCRdb keeps in-frame clones, though not all of them. The sample records some 130,000 clones, 75% to 80% being singletons. These data are taken from a study of cytomegalovirus exposure and HLA in healthy donors. Study-wide findings and caveats: In vitro assays verified that a few CMV-associated chains recognized CMV antigens specifically. Owing to their indistinguishability, certain V segments, notably TRBV6-2 and TRBV6-3, were excluded. For TCR beta chains, V- and J-gene trimming was later linked to a missense DCLRE1C variant. Using the classifier, cytomegalovirus status was reportedly diagnosed with high specificity and sensitivity.

In germline, CDR1 is SGHNT, CDR2 YENEEA. The CDR3 has 13 residues. V shed 5 bases and J shed 4 bases, with 12 bases lying between them. This receptor was obtained from a woman in her sixties or seventies in good health and CMV-seronegative. This chain joins TRBV11-3 and TRBJ2-7; weak D call: TRBD1 (6 bases). The specimen was PBMCs. CDR3 residues: CASSPRDNYEQYF. The DNA for the CDR3 is TGTGCCAGCAGCCCTCGGGACAATTACGAGCAGTACTTC. Using reference TRBV11-3 and TRBJ2-7 for the parts outside the CDR3, the full variable domain is EAGVVQSPRYKIIEKKQPVAFWCNPISGHNTLYWYLQNLGQGPELLIRYENEEAVDDSQLPKDRFSAERLKGVDSTLKIQPAELGDSAVYLCASSPRDNYEQYFGPGTRLTVT.